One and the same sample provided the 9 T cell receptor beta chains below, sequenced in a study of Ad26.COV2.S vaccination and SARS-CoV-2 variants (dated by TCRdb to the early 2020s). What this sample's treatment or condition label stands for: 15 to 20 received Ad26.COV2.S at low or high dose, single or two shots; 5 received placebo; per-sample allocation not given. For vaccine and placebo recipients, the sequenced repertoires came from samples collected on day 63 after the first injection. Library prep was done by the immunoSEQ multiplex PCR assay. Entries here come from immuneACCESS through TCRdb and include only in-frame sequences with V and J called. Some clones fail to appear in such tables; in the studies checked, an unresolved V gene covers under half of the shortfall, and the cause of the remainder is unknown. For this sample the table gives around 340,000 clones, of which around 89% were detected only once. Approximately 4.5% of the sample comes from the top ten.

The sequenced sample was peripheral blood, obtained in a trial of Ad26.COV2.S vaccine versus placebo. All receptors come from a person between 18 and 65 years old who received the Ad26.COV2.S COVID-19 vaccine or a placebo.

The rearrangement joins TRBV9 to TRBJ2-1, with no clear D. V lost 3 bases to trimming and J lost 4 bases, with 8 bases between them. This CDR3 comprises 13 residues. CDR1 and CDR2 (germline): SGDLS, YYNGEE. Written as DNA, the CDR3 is TGTGCCAGCAGCGCCTTGGAGTACAATGAGCAGTTCTTC. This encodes CASSALEYNEQFF.

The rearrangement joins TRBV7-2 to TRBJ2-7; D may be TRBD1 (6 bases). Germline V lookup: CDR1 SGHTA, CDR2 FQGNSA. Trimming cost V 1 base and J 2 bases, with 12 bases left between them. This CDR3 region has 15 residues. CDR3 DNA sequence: TGTGCCAGCAGCTTAGACCGGGACATCCCCTACGAGCAGTACTTC. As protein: CASSLDRDIPYEQYF.

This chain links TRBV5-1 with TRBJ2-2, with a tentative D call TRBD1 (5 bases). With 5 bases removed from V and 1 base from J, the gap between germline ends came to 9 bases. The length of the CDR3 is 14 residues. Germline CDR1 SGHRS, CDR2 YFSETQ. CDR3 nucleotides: TGCGCCAGCAGACGACAGAGGAACACCGGGGAGCTGTTTTTT. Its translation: CASRRQRNTGELFF.

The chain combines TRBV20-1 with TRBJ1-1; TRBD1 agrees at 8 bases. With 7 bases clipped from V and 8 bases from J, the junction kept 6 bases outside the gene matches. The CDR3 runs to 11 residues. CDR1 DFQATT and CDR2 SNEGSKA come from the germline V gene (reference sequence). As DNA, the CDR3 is TGCAGTGTCCGGACAGGGAAGGAAGCTTTCTTT. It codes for CSVRTGKEAFF.

The CDR3 protein is CASSSDGSSYNEQFF. The CDR3, as DNA: TGTGCCAGCAGTTCGGACGGCAGCTCCTACAATGAGCAGTTCTTC. V and J are TRBV28 and TRBJ2-1; D unresolved. V was trimmed by 4 bases and J by 0 bases, leaving 10 bases between them. The germline CDR1 and CDR2 sequences are MDHEN and SYDVKM. CDR3 size: 15 residues.

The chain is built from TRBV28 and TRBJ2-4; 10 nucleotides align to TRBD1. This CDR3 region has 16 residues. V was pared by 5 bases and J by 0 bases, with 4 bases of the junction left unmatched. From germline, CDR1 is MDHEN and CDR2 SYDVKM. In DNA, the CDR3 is TGTGCCAGCAGTATGCGACAGGGGGCAGCCAAAAACATTCAGTACTTC. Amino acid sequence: CASSMRQGAAKNIQYF.

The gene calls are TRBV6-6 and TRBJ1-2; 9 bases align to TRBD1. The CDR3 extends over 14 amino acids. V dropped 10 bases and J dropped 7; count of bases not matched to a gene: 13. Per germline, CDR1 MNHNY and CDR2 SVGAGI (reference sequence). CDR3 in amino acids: CATHPLQGALGYTF. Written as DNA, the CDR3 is TGTGCCACCCATCCCCTACAGGGGGCGCTTGGCTACACCTTC.

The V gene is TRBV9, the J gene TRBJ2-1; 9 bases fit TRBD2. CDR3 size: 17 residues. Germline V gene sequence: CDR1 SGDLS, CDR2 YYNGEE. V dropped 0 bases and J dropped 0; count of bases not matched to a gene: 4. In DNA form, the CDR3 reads TGTGCCAGCAGCGTAGGACTAGCGGAAAGCTCCTACAATGAGCAGTTCTTC. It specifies CASSVGLAESSYNEQFF.

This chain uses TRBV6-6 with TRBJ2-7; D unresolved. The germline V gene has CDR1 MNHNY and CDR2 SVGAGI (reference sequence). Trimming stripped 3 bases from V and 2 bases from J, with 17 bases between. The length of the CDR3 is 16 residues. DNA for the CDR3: TGTGCCAGCAGTTATGAGATGCCGGCCAGACCCTACGAGCAGTACTTC. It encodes CASSYEMPARPYEQYF.